The 13 T cell receptor beta chains below all came from one sample that was sequenced in a study of blood T cell repertoires in COVID-19. The protocol was immunoSEQ multiplex PCR, while the TCRdb copy is restricted to in-frame clones and leaves out a portion. In the table there are fewer than 300,000 clones, roughly 89% of which are singletons. Sequenced: PBMCs or T cells enriched from blood (not recorded which). The receptors originated from a man aged 35-49 years who had recovered from COVID-19.

The V call is TRBV7-9, the J call TRBJ1-2; TRBD1 matches at 11 bases. The CDR3 consists of 17 residues. From germline, CDR1 is SEHNR and CDR2 FQNEAQ (reference sequence). The ends lost 2 bases at V and 8 bases at J; junction bases unmatched: 13. The CDR3 bases are TGTGCCAGCAGCTTATCCTACGGGACAGGGGGACTTCGGGGCTACACCTTC. Translation gives CASSLSYGTGGLRGYTF.

This rearrangement joins TRBV7-3 to TRBJ1-1, with 10 positions matching TRBD1. The length of the CDR3 is 15 residues. Germline V gene data show CDR1 as SGHTA and CDR2 as FQGTGA. Germline trimming cut 4 bases from V and 0 bases from J; bases unmatched to any gene: 2. CDR3 protein: CASSSGTGVNTEAFF. The CDR3 DNA sequence: TGTGCCAGCAGCTCAGGGACAGGGGTGAACACTGAAGCTTTCTTT.

This chain connects TRBV27 to TRBJ1-2; 8 nucleotides line up with TRBD1. This CDR3 spans 17 amino acids. The V gene's germline CDR1 is MNHEY and CDR2 SMNVEV (reference sequence). The V segment lost 2 bases and the J segment 5 bases; nucleotides outside the gene matches: 13. CDR3: CASSLGDPQGGAYGYTF. The CDR3 DNA sequence: TGTGCCAGCAGTTTAGGGGACCCACAGGGGGGTGCATATGGCTACACCTTC.

The chain combines TRBV2 with TRBJ1-5, with D uncertain. Trimming cost V 2 bases and J 7 bases, with 15 bases left between them. The CDR3 extends over 15 amino acids. CDR1 and CDR2 from the germline V gene are SNHLY and FYNNEI. The CDR3 reads CASSEQEGALQPQHF. The CDR3 region has the DNA TGTGCCAGCAGTGAACAGGAGGGAGCTTTGCAGCCCCAGCATTTT.

This rearrangement joins TRBV7-2 to TRBJ1-2; TRBD1 matches 8 bases. V shed 5 bases, J shed 4 bases, and the junction held 12 bases outside the gene matches. Looked up from germline, CDR1 is SGHTA and CDR2 is FQGNSA. The CDR3 covers 16 residues. The CDR3 nucleotides are TGTGCCAGCAGCCTTAAGGGGACAGGAGTCCTCTATGGCTACACCTTC. This sequence encodes CASSLKGTGVLYGYTF.

CDR3 protein: CASSQGFQGANYGYTF. Here the CDR3 DNA reads TGTGCCAGCAGCCAAGGATTCCAGGGGGCGAACTATGGCTACACCTTC. The chain recombines TRBV3-1 (or the pseudogene TRBV3-2) with TRBJ1-2; 8 bases match TRBD1. CDR1 and CDR2 from the germline V gene are LGHDT and YNNKEL (reference sequence). With 1 base clipped from V and 2 bases from J, the junction kept 6 bases outside the gene matches. This CDR3 is 16 amino acids long.

V is TRBV7-6 and J is TRBJ1-2, with 8 bases aligning to TRBD1. The CDR3 extends over 16 amino acids. Per germline, CDR1 SGHVS and CDR2 FNYEAQ. The V segment lost 0 bases and the J segment 8 bases; nucleotides outside the gene matches: 11. The CDR3 here is CASSLAGPLQGDGYTF. For the CDR3, the DNA is TGTGCCAGCAGCTTAGCCGGCCCGTTACAGGGGGACGGCTACACCTTC.

The J gene is TRBJ1-5, the V gene TRBV6-5, with 10 bases fitting TRBD1. The CDR3 loop spans 15 amino acids. Germline lookup yields CDR1 MNHEY and CDR2 SVGAGI. V dropped 0 bases and J dropped 7; count of bases not matched to a gene: 3. CDR3 in DNA: TGTGCCAGCAGTTACTCGAGGGACAGGGGCCAGCCCCAGCATTTT. Protein sequence: CASSYSRDRGQPQHF.

The chain joins TRBV29-1 to TRBJ2-1, with 8 bases identical to TRBD2. The germline V gene has CDR1 SQVTM and CDR2 ANQGSEA. The CDR3 totals 15 residues. V trimming: 2 bases; J trimming: 3 bases; junction bases outside the gene matches: 6. CDR3 in amino acids: CSVEIWREVYNEQFF. For the CDR3, the DNA is TGCAGCGTTGAAATCTGGCGGGAGGTCTACAATGAGCAGTTCTTC.

V usage is TRBV10-3 and J usage is TRBJ2-6; the D gene is possibly TRBD1 (5 bases). Trimming took off 9 bases at V and 0 bases at J, with 27 bases between the two ends. The CDR3 is 20 amino acids. The germline CDR1 and CDR2 sequences are ENHRY and SYGVKD. The CDR3 coding sequence is TGTGCCATTCAAGAGCCATCCGGCAGGGTAGAAAGCTCTGGGGCCAACGTCCTGACTTTC. This sequence encodes CAIQEPSGRVESSGANVLTF.

This chain links TRBV19 with TRBJ1-2; tentative D call: TRBD1 (5 bases). V shed 11 bases and J shed 2 bases, with 21 bases lying between them. CDR3 length: 15 residues. Per the germline V gene, CDR1 is LNHDA and CDR2 is SQIVND (reference sequence). DNA of the CDR3: TGTGCCTCTCGGGGGGGTCAGACTCCGAACTATGGCTACACCTTC. It specifies CASRGGQTPNYGYTF.

The chain carries TRBV7-3 and TRBJ2-1, with 12 bases identical to TRBD2. J was trimmed by 5 bases and V by 6 bases; bases with no gene match: 5. The CDR3 covers 15 residues. CDR1 SGHTA and CDR2 FQGTGA come from the germline V gene. Here the CDR3 DNA reads TGTGCCAGCAGTGCACTAGCGGGAGGAAACAATGAGCAGTTCTTC. Translation gives CASSALAGGNNEQFF. Full variable domain (missing parts from reference TRBV7-3 and TRBJ2-1): GAGVSQTPSNKVTEKGKYVELRCDPISGHTALYWYRQSLGQGPEFLIYFQGTGAADDSGLPNDRFFAVRPEGSVSTLKIQRTERGDSAVYLCASSALAGGNNEQFFGPGTRLTVL.

The gene calls are TRBV19 and TRBJ1-2; 9 positions agree with TRBD1. Germline CDR1 reads LNHDA; CDR2 reads SQIVND (reference sequence). Trimming cost V 8 bases and J 6 bases; bases outside gene matches: 13. The CDR3 is 15 residues long. CDR3 nucleotide sequence: TGTGCCAGTCGGCTAACAGGGGGCGCGGCGGATGGCTACACCTTC. Protein: CASRLTGGAADGYTF. Full variable domain (rest looked up from reference TRBV19 and TRBJ1-2): DGGITQSPKYLFRKEGQNVTLSCEQNLNHDAMYWYRQDPGQGLRLIYYSQIVNDFQKGDIAEGYSVSREKKESFPLTVTSAQKNPTAFYLCASRLTGGAADGYTFGSGTRLTVV.